Below, one T cell receptor beta chain is given with its context. The record originates from a study of cytomegalovirus exposure and HLA in healthy donors. This CDR3 is built from 14 residues. CDR1 MNHNS and CDR2 SASEGT come from the germline V gene. Deletions cut 8 bases from V and 2 bases from J, with 15 bases between. PCR involved 60 Vbeta and 13 Jbeta primers. Measured with immunoSEQ multiplex PCR; TCRdb has only the in-frame clones, and not every one. The sample has 150,000 to 200,000 clones, about 90% seen once. The receptor was derived from a girl under three years old in good health and CMV-seronegative. This chain links TRBV6-1 with TRBJ1-1, with no clear D. The source material was PBMCs. The DNA for the CDR3 is TGTGCCAGCGTACAGCTCAACATAAACACTGAAGCTTTCTTT. Translating gives CASVQLNINTEAFF.